This record covers a single T cell receptor (beta chain). The antigen this receptor binds is unknown. Base qualities are not recorded, but no much larger clone differs from it by a single base. The entry originates in a study of blood T cell repertoires in COVID-19 (TCRdb year 2020). Context from the whole study: Samples from collaborators originated in the United States, Italy and Spain and spanned both the acute and convalescent phases of COVID-19. The material from the prospective study consisted of cDNA or gDNA derived from T cells, B-cell-depleted T cells, or PBMCs. The dataset comprised deeply sampled blood TCRbeta repertoires from subjects exposed to, actively infected with, or recovered from COVID-19. The repertoires were released in a freely available public database meant as a resource for research on the immune response to SARS-CoV-2. The samples were drawn from the first 160 participants of the ongoing ImmuneRACE study and from 1,254 subjects provided by 6 global collaborators. The sample metadata nearly always contained a de-identified subject ID, COVID-19 status, age in years and sex. Where HLA class I and class II types were available, the types were taken from metadata supplied by the sample provider, not from assay-based typing.

On the study overall, not on this receptor specifically: The amount of clinical and demographic metadata varied by source and participant and was provided uncurated.

At one collaborating source in Seattle, patients were enrolled during active infection and were followed longitudinally through the course of disease. Whole blood was collected in K2EDTA tubes by collaborating institutions according to the institutions' own protocols. For TCRbeta analysis, collaborators shipped samples as frozen whole blood, isolated PBMCs, or DNA extracted from either of those sample types. The immunoSEQ Assay, a bias-controlled multiplex PCR, was used to amplify TCRbeta CDR3 regions from genomic DNA. In the authors' own workflow: Nucleated cell counts per sample were estimated from amplification of reference gene primers within the assay. Sequence reads were collapsed and filtered to measure the absolute abundance of every unique TCRbeta CDR3 rearrangement. For each sample, productive Simpson clonality was calculated as the square root of Simpson's diversity index across productive rearrangements. TCRdb took over this immuneACCESS table, retaining in-frame rearrangements with V and J assigned. Such tables are incomplete; in checked studies, under half of the missing clones stem from an unresolved V gene, and the remainder is unexplained. The DNA was the basis for D and trimming; V, J and clone size are from that table. This sample has some 220,000 clones in its table, and 75% to 90% of those were observed once. About 5.6% of the sample rests with the top ten.

The sequence came from a woman in her 70s with COVID-19, enrolled during active disease. The sample comprised peripheral blood.

The CDR3 region has the sequence CASRRGREDYNEQFF. The nucleotide sequence is TGTGCCAGCAGGCGGGGCAGGGAGGACTACAATGAGCAGTTCTTC. The chain is made from TRBV5-4 and TRBJ2-1, with a tentative D gene TRBD2 over 6 matching bases. CDR1 and CDR2, per the germline V gene (reference sequence), are SGHNT and YYREEE. Trimming at the junction amounts to 5 bases on V and 3 bases on J, and the germline ends lie 15 bases apart. Counted from cysteine to phenylalanine, this CDR3 has 15 amino acids. Solely the CDR3 DNA is kept, with 45 bases framed from the first base.